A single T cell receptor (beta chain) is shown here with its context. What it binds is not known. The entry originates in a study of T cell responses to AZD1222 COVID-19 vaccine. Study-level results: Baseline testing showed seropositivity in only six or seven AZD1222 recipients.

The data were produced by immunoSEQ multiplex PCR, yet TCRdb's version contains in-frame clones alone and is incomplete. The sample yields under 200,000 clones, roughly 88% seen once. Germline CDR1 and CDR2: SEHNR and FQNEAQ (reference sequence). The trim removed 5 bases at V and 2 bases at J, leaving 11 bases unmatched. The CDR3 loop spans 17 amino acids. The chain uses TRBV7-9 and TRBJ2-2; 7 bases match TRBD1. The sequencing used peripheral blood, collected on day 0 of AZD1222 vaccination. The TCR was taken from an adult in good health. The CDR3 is CASSGDYRGGNTGELFF. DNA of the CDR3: TGTGCCAGCAGCGGAGATTACAGGGGCGGTAACACCGGGGAGCTGTTTTTT.